These 3 T cell receptor beta chains were all obtained from the same sample, sequenced in a study of blood T cell repertoires in COVID-19. Using immunoSEQ multiplex PCR, the repertoire was profiled, and TCRdb retains in-frame clones only, with some absent. Among hundreds of thousands of clones, approximately 80% were seen once, and the ten largest hold roughly 4.5%. Source material: PBMCs or T cells enriched from blood (not recorded which). These receptors all come from a man aged 30 to 39 with acute COVID-19.

The gene calls are TRBV12-3 or TRBV12-4 and TRBJ2-2; D is ambiguous. V lost 3 bases and J 9 bases, leaving 5 bases between the germline ends. The CDR3 is 11 amino acids. CDR3: CASSFKRELFF. The CDR3 coding sequence is TGTGCCAGCAGTTTTAAAAGGGAGCTGTTTTTT.

This clone was seen a handful of times. The CDR3 loop is CASKIGGTEFAEAFF. DNA of the CDR3: TGTGCCAGCAAAATAGGGGGAACGGAATTTGCTGAAGCTTTCTTT. This sequence joins TRBV2 and TRBJ1-1, with D perhaps matching TRBD1 (6 bases). Germline values: CDR1 SNHLY, CDR2 FYNNEI. The CDR3 runs to 15 residues. Trimming stripped 7 bases from V and 6 bases from J, with 21 bases between.

The chain employs TRBV11-2 and TRBJ1-1; D unresolved. CDR1 SGHAT and CDR2 FQNNGV come from the germline V gene. The CDR3 consists of 14 residues. Trimming took 5 bases from V and 4 from J, leaving 14 bases between them. The CDR3 coding sequence is TGTGCCAGCAGCGGCGGCCCTATCATCACTGAAGCTTTCTTT. Encoded protein: CASSGGPIITEAFF. Complete variable domain (other parts from reference TRBV11-2 and TRBJ1-1): EAGVAQSPRYKIIEKRQSVAFWCNPISGHATLYWYQQILGQGPKLLIQFQNNGVVDDSQLPKDRFSAERLKGVDSTLKIQPAKLEDSAVYLCASSGGPIITEAFFGQGTRLTVV.